The clone carrying this T cell receptor beta chain was seen more than once but under ten times. Its antigen is not identified. Noted time point: longitudinal time-point 2. The study drew its healthy controls from blood bank volunteers in Maryland, USA. It was from 2 million PBMCs stored at -80 C that the unsorted libraries were obtained. This specimen belongs to a study of neurological immune-mediated disorders. Study-level findings and limits: The absence of shared CDR3 amino acid sequences among expanded clones across subjects suggests private repertoires in all groups.

This CDR3 has 17 residues. J was trimmed by 0 bases and V by 4 bases; bases with no gene match: 7. Germline CDR1 is LGHNT and CDR2 is FRNRAP. The cDNA came from 5'RACE, which used 10-nucleotide random UMIs. TCRdb independently ran MiXCR on the 5' RACE reads; one entry per CDR3 protein. The sample comprises tens of thousands of distinct CDR3 sequences, about 13% of which are singletons, and approximately 2.3% rests with the top ten. The receptor was isolated from a woman aged 40 to 50 in good health. V and J are TRBV12-5 and TRBJ2-2, with TRBD1 matching over 8 bases. Sequencing used PBMCs. The CDR3 here is CASGSPQGASNTGELFF. The CDR3 DNA is TGTGCTAGTGGTTCCCCTCAGGGGGCTTCGAACACCGGGGAGCTGTTTTTT.